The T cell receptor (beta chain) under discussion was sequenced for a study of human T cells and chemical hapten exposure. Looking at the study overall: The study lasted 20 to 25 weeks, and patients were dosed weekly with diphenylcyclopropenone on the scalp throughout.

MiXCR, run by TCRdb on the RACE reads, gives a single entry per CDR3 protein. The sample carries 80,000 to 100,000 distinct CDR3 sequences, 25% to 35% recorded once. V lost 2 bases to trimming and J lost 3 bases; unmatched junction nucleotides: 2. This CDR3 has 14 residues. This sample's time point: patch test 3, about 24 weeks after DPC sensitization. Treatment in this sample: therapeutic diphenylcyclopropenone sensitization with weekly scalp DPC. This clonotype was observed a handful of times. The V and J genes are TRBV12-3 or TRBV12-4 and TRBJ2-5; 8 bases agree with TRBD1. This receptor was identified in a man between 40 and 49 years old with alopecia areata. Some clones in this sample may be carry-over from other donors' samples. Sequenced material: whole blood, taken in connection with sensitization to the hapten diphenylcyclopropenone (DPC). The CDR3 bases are TGTGCCAGCAGTTTATCAGGGGGCAAAGAGACCCAGTACTTC. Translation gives CASSLSGGKETQYF.